Listed below are T cell receptor beta chains from one sample, sequenced in a study of CD8+ T cells in alopecia areata. Assay used: immunoSEQ multiplex PCR; TCRdb lists only in-frame clones, some missing. The sample includes some 120,000 clones, approximately 60% seen only once; the top ten take 4.5% to 6%. Sequenced here: CD4+ T cells sorted from blood, sampled at week 4, from a patient treated with tofacitinib. These receptors originate from a human donor with alopecia areata. CDR3s include the opening cysteine and the closing phenylalanine or tryptophan. D genes are given only for firm matches. Not every row has a clone size; where given, it reads once, few, many or a size class.

clone size: .
V gene: TRBV30
CDR3 length: 13
D gene: TRBD1
J gene: TRBJ2-1
CDR3 DNA: TGTGCCTGGACCCAGGGGGCCTACAATGAGCAGTTCTTC
CDR3 protein: CAWTQGAYNEQFF

clone size: few
V gene: TRBV11-2
CDR3 length: 11
D gene: .
J gene: TRBJ1-1
CDR3 DNA: TGTGCCAGCAGCCTTGCCCGTGAAGCTTTCTTT
CDR3 protein: CASSLAREAFF

clone size: few
V gene: TRBV29-1
CDR3 length: 13
D gene: .
J gene: TRBJ2-3
CDR3 DNA: TGCAGCGGAAGACAGATATTAGAGGATACGCAGTATTTT
CDR3 protein: CSGRQILEDTQYF

clone size: .
V gene: TRBV5-1
CDR3 length: 14
D gene: TRBD1
J gene: TRBJ2-2
CDR3 DNA: TGCGCCAGCAGCCAGGGGGCGAACACCGGGGAGCTGTTTTTT
CDR3 protein: CASSQGANTGELFF

clone size: few
V gene: TRBV29-1
CDR3 length: 11
D gene: .
J gene: TRBJ2-3
CDR3 DNA: TGCAGCGTTGAACCGGGTGATACGCAGTATTTT
CDR3 protein: CSVEPGDTQYF

clone size: few
V gene: TRBV27
CDR3 length: 14
D gene: .
J gene: TRBJ2-7
CDR3 DNA: TGTGCCAGCAGTTTAGATCAGGTCTCCTACGAGCAGTACTTC
CDR3 protein: CASSLDQVSYEQYF

clone size: .
V gene: TRBV29-1
CDR3 length: 11
D gene: .
J gene: TRBJ2-5
CDR3 DNA: TGCAGCGGTGACAGGGAGGGGACCCAGTACTTC
CDR3 protein: CSGDREGTQYF

clone size: .
V gene: TRBV15
CDR3 length: 14
D gene: .
J gene: TRBJ1-3
CDR3 DNA: TGTGCCACCAGCAGAGATCGAAGTAGGAACACCATATATTTT
CDR3 protein: CATSRDRSRNTIYF

clone size: .
V gene: TRBV5-4
CDR3 length: 15
D gene: .
J gene: TRBJ2-2
CDR3 DNA: TGTGCCAGCAGCTTCGGGAGTAGGAACACCGGGGAGCTGTTTTTT
CDR3 protein: CASSFGSRNTGELFF

clone size: .
V gene: TRBV5-1
CDR3 length: 14
D gene: TRBD1
J gene: TRBJ1-1
CDR3 DNA: TGCGCCAGCAGCCCAGGACAGGGATCCCCTGAAGCTTTCTTT
CDR3 protein: CASSPGQGSPEAFF

clone size: .
V gene: TRBV7-9
CDR3 length: 18
D gene: .
J gene: TRBJ1-2
CDR3 DNA: TGTGCCAGCAGCTTAGGGCTTAGTGGATCCGGTCTCCGGGGTGGCTACACCTTC
CDR3 protein: CASSLGLSGSGLRGGYTF

clone size: .
V gene: TRBV5-1
CDR3 length: 14
D gene: TRBD1
J gene: TRBJ1-2
CDR3 DNA: TGCGCCAGCAGCGGAACAGGGGGAAACTATGGCTACACCTTC
CDR3 protein: CASSGTGGNYGYTF

clone size: .
V gene: TRBV6-5
CDR3 length: 14
D gene: .
J gene: TRBJ1-2
CDR3 DNA: TGTGCCAGCAGTGCACTGTTGGGGGGCGGTGGCTACACCTTC
CDR3 protein: CASSALLGGGGYTF

clone size: few
V gene: TRBV7-9
CDR3 length: 17
D gene: .
J gene: TRBJ2-2
CDR3 DNA: TGTGCCAGCAGCCCCCAATCCATGGGGCAGGGGACCGGGGAGCTGTTTTTT
CDR3 protein: CASSPQSMGQGTGELFF

clone size: .
V gene: TRBV4-1
CDR3 length: 12
D gene: .
J gene: TRBJ2-3
CDR3 DNA: TGCGCCAGCAGCCAAGCTAGGGGTGCGCAGTATTTT
CDR3 protein: CASSQARGAQYF

clone size: few
V gene: TRBV5-1
CDR3 length: 14
D gene: TRBD1
J gene: TRBJ1-5
CDR3 DNA: TGCGCCAGCAGCTTGGGACAGGGCGATCAGCCCCAGCATTTT
CDR3 protein: CASSLGQGDQPQHF

clone size: few
V gene: TRBV4-3
CDR3 length: 15
D gene: TRBD1
J gene: TRBJ1-1
CDR3 DNA: TGCGCCAGCAGCCACGACAGGGCGGGGAGAGCTGAAGCTTTCTTT
CDR3 protein: CASSHDRAGRAEAFF

clone size: .
V gene: TRBV7-9
CDR3 length: 17
D gene: .
J gene: TRBJ1-1
CDR3 DNA: TGTGCCAGCAGCTTCTCAGTTGTGGGAAGGGGGAACACTGAAGCTTTCTTT
CDR3 protein: CASSFSVVGRGNTEAFF

clone size: .
V gene: TRBV2
CDR3 length: 13
D gene: .
J gene: TRBJ1-5
CDR3 DNA: TGTGCCAGCAGTGAATTAGTTGATCAGCCCCAGCATTTT
CDR3 protein: CASSELVDQPQHF

clone size: .
V gene: TRBV28
CDR3 length: 16
D gene: TRBD2
J gene: TRBJ2-3
CDR3 DNA: TGTGCCAGCAGTTCTCCCTTAGCGGGAGAATCTGATACGCAGTATTTT
CDR3 protein: CASSSPLAGESDTQYF

clone size: many
V gene: TRBV19
CDR3 length: 14
D gene: .
J gene: TRBJ1-1
CDR3 DNA: TGTGCCAGCCAGGGTACTACAGGGAGCACTGAAGCTTTCTTT
CDR3 protein: CASQGTTGSTEAFF

clone size: few
V gene: TRBV29-1
CDR3 length: 18
D gene: .
J gene: TRBJ1-5
CDR3 DNA: TGCAGCGGTTCACCTCGGCAGGATAAGGGGTATAGCAATCAGCCCCAGCATTTT
CDR3 protein: CSGSPRQDKGYSNQPQHF

clone size: .
V gene: TRBV30
CDR3 length: 14
D gene: .
J gene: TRBJ1-1
CDR3 DNA: TGTGCCTGGAGTGGCGGGATGACGAACACTGAAGCTTTCTTT
CDR3 protein: CAWSGGMTNTEAFF

clone size: .
V gene: TRBV18
CDR3 length: 12
D gene: .
J gene: TRBJ2-5
CDR3 DNA: TGTGCCAGCTCAGTTACACAAGAGACCCAGTACTTC
CDR3 protein: CASSVTQETQYF

clone size: once
V gene: TRBV30
CDR3 length: 11
D gene: .
J gene: TRBJ1-1
CDR3 DNA: TGTGCCTGGAGTGCTACGGTCCGAGCTTTCTTT
CDR3 protein: CAWSATVRAFF

clone size: .
V gene: TRBV7-2
CDR3 length: 16
D gene: TRBD1
J gene: TRBJ2-2
CDR3 DNA: TGTGCCAGCAGCCCCTACAGGGGGCCCATCACCGGGGAGCTGTTTTTT
CDR3 protein: CASSPYRGPITGELFF

clone size: .
V gene: TRBV2
CDR3 length: 14
D gene: .
J gene: TRBJ1-1
CDR3 DNA: TGTGCCAGCAGGGGGACACTCTCGGACACTGAAGCTTTCTTT
CDR3 protein: CASRGTLSDTEAFF

clone size: .
V gene: TRBV7-2
CDR3 length: 17
D gene: TRBD1
J gene: TRBJ2-2
CDR3 DNA: TGTGCCAGCAGCTTAACTGGACAGGGATCTGGCACCGGGGAGCTGTTTTTT
CDR3 protein: CASSLTGQGSGTGELFF

clone size: few
V gene: TRBV10-3
CDR3 length: 13
D gene: .
J gene: TRBJ2-1
CDR3 DNA: TGTGCCATCAGTGAGTCGATGGGGGTACAGCAGTTCTTC
CDR3 protein: CAISESMGVQQFF

clone size: many
V gene: TRBV5-1
CDR3 length: 13
D gene: .
J gene: TRBJ2-5
CDR3 DNA: TGCGCCAGCAGCGACGGCGGGGAAGAGACCCAGTACTTC
CDR3 protein: CASSDGGEETQYF

clone size: .
V gene: TRBV29-1
CDR3 length: 16
D gene: TRBD1
J gene: TRBJ2-6
CDR3 DNA: TGCAGCGTAACAGGGGGCTCAGCCTCTGGGGCCAACGTCCTGACTTTC
CDR3 protein: CSVTGGSASGANVLTF

clone size: .
V gene: TRBV19
CDR3 length: 16
D gene: TRBD1
J gene: TRBJ2-1
CDR3 DNA: TGTGCCAGTAGTATATCTGGGGACAGAGAGTACAATGAGCAGTTCTTC
CDR3 protein: CASSISGDREYNEQFF

clone size: .
V gene: TRBV28
CDR3 length: 17
D gene: TRBD1
J gene: TRBJ1-5
CDR3 DNA: TGTGCCAGCAGTTTTATTCTTCAGGGGGTCTCGAATCAGCCCCAGCATTTT
CDR3 protein: CASSFILQGVSNQPQHF

clone size: .
V gene: TRBV29-1
CDR3 length: 14
D gene: TRBD1
J gene: TRBJ2-1
CDR3 DNA: TGCAGCGCCGCGGGGACAGGGGAAACCAATGAGCAGTTCTTC
CDR3 protein: CSAAGTGETNEQFF

clone size: few
V gene: TRBV7-2
CDR3 length: 17
D gene: TRBD2
J gene: TRBJ2-2
CDR3 DNA: TGTGCCAGCAGTCGGACTAGCGGGGGGTACTCGGCCGGGGAGCTGTTTTTT
CDR3 protein: CASSRTSGGYSAGELFF

clone size: few
V gene: TRBV29-1
CDR3 length: 14
D gene: TRBD1
J gene: TRBJ1-1
CDR3 DNA: TGCAGCGTTGAAGACCGGACAGGGAACGTTGAAGCTTTCTTT
CDR3 protein: CSVEDRTGNVEAFF

clone size: .
V gene: TRBV12-5
CDR3 length: 11
D gene: .
J gene: TRBJ1-2
CDR3 DNA: TGTGCTAGTGGAAGGGACCATGGCTACACCTTC
CDR3 protein: CASGRDHGYTF

clone size: .
V gene: TRBV27
CDR3 length: 14
D gene: .
J gene: TRBJ1-2
CDR3 DNA: TGTGCCAGCAGTTCCCTCCAGGGAATCTATGGCTACACCTTC
CDR3 protein: CASSSLQGIYGYTF

clone size: .
V gene: TRBV4-3
CDR3 length: 13
D gene: .
J gene: TRBJ1-6
CDR3 DNA: TGCGCCAGCAGCCAAGATCTGGGTTCACCCCTCCACTTT
CDR3 protein: CASSQDLGSPLHF

clone size: few
V gene: TRBV29-1
CDR3 length: 12
D gene: .
J gene: TRBJ2-1
CDR3 DNA: TGCAGCGCCAACGACAGTAACAATGAGCAGTTCTTC
CDR3 protein: CSANDSNNEQFF

clone size: .
V gene: TRBV28
CDR3 length: 12
D gene: TRBD1
J gene: TRBJ2-4
CDR3 DNA: TGTGCCAGCAGTTTGAGCAGGGGGATTCAGTACTTC
CDR3 protein: CASSLSRGIQYF

clone size: few
V gene: TRBV7-2
CDR3 length: 14
D gene: .
J gene: TRBJ1-2
CDR3 DNA: TGTGCCAGCAGACCTACGGAGTCGGACTATGGCTACACCTTC
CDR3 protein: CASRPTESDYGYTF

clone size: .
V gene: TRBV6-5
CDR3 length: 12
D gene: .
J gene: TRBJ1-4
CDR3 DNA: TGTGCCAGCAGTAAATCCGGGGAAAAACTGTTTTTT
CDR3 protein: CASSKSGEKLFF

clone size: few
V gene: TRBV5-5
CDR3 length: 12
D gene: .
J gene: TRBJ2-5
CDR3 DNA: TGTGCCAGCAGTCCACCGCAAGAGACCCAGTACTTC
CDR3 protein: CASSPPQETQYF

clone size: .
V gene: TRBV7-9
CDR3 length: 11
D gene: .
J gene: TRBJ2-7
CDR3 DNA: TGTGCCAGCAGAGGGAGTAACGAGCAGTACTTC
CDR3 protein: CASRGSNEQYF

clone size: .
V gene: TRBV30
CDR3 length: 13
D gene: .
J gene: TRBJ2-1
CDR3 DNA: TGTGCCTGGAGTGTACTGCTAGCCGATGAGCAGTTCTTC
CDR3 protein: CAWSVLLADEQFF